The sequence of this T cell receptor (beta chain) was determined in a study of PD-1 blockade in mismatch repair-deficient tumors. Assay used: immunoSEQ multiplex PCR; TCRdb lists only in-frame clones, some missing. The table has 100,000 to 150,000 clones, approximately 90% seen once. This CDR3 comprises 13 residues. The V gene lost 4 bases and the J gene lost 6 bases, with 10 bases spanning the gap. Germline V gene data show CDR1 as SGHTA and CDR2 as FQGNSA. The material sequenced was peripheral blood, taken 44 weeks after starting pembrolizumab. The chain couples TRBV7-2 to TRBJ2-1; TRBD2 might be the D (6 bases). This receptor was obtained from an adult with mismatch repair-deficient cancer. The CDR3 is CASSWGLANEQFF. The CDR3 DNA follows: TGTGCCAGCAGCTGGGGACTTGCCAATGAGCAGTTCTTC.